This section outlines one T cell receptor (beta chain) sequence together with its context. Its cognate antigen has yet to be identified. The record has no base qualities; no much larger clone is one base away. Sequences SGHTA (CDR1) and FQGNSA (CDR2) are obtained from the germline V gene. Taken from cysteine to phenylalanine, the CDR3 has 14 residues. Just the 42-base CDR3 DNA is kept, in frame starting at base 1. V lost 5 bases and J lost 2 bases, and the count of bases not matched to a germline gene is 3. This sample was included in a study of technical replicates of blood from several donors (dated by TCRdb to 2016 to 2017). Library generation was performed with the immunoSEQ multiplex PCR assay. What TCRdb holds here is the immuneACCESS table cut down to in-frame rearrangements. Part of the clones is not present; checked against another copy, under half of the missing clones reflect an unresolved V gene, and the others are unexplained. The sample table records some 80,000 clones; 90% to 95% of these occur just once. Over 0.2% of the sample is in the top ten clones.

The receptor comes from a human donor in good health. Sequenced sample: T cells isolated from PBMCs. Here the chain combines TRBV7-2 and TRBJ2-7, and 10 junction bases match TRBD1. The nucleotides are TGTGCCAGCAGCCCAGGGACAGGGGCCTACGAGCAGTACTTC. The resulting protein is CASSPGTGAYEQYF.